Shown below are 32 T cell receptor beta chains from a single sample sequenced in a study of blood T cells in healthy people across ages. A second PCR of roughly 7 to 11 cycles used a sample-barcoded 5' primer and a J-beta primer mix. TCRdb itself ran the 5' RACE reads through MiXCR, one entry per CDR3 protein. The table shows 1.5 million to 2 million distinct CDR3 sequences, with roughly two fifths occurring only once. The sample consisted of blood. Receptor source: a human donor in good health.

J is TRBJ2-2 and V is TRBV7-2; 7 bases fit TRBD1. With V trimmed by 5 bases and J by 2 bases, 5 bases remained unmatched. Per germline, CDR1 SGHTA and CDR2 FQGNSA. The CDR3 spans 15 residues. In nucleotides, the CDR3 is TGTGCCAGCAGCCGGACAGGTCGCAACACCGGGGAGCTGTTTTTT. This translates into CASSRTGRNTGELFF.

Only a few counts were recorded for this clonotype. The gene calls are TRBV29-1 and TRBJ2-1, with D perhaps matching TRBD2 (6 bases). Germline V gives CDR1 SQVTM, CDR2 ANQGSEA. The CDR3 is made up of 14 amino acids. The V gene lost 5 bases and the J gene lost 0 bases, with 11 bases spanning the gap. CDR3 in amino acids: CSVRPGGSYNEQFF. In DNA form, the CDR3 reads TGCAGCGTTCGCCCCGGGGGCTCCTACAATGAGCAGTTCTTC.

As for this clonotype: Germline and junction disagree at one end, which may indicate a read error. This sequence joins TRBV7-7 and TRBJ2-5; D is uncertain. The CDR3 length is 13 residues. Germline V gene sequence: CDR1 SSHAT, CDR2 FNYEAQ (reference sequence). This CDR3 reads CASSTNGKETQYF. The CDR3 DNA reads as TGTGCTAGCAGTACCAATGGTAAAGAGACCCAGTACTTC. The full variable domain, rest sourced from reference TRBV7-7 and TRBJ2-5, is GAGVSQSPRYKVTKRGQDVTLRCDPISSHATLYWYQQALGQGPEFLTYFNYEAQPDKSGLPSDRFSAERPEGSISTLTIQRTEQRDSAMYRCASSTNGKETQYFGPGTRLLVL.

The sample holds a few counts of this clonotype. This chain uses TRBV7-3 with TRBJ2-5, with 7 bases fitting TRBD2. Matching the DNA end better, TRBJ2-7 makes the J call doubtful. Germline V gene sequence: CDR1 SGHTA, CDR2 FQGTGA. This CDR3 spans 15 amino acids. DNA of the CDR3: TGTGCCAGCAGCCAAAACAGCGGGGCGGGGAGCGAGCAGTACTTC. This translates into CASSQNSGAGSEQYF.

This clonotype was recorded a few times. A read error may produce the germline difference seen at one junction end. The chain couples TRBV29-1 to TRBJ1-1; no clear D. This CDR3 is 12 amino acids long. Germline V gene lookup returns CDR1 SQVTM and CDR2 ANQGSEA. The CDR3 region is CSVISGGTEAFF. The CDR3 DNA follows: TGCAGCGTAATATCGGGTGGCACTGAGGCTTTCTTT.

This clonotype was counted ten times or more. The chain has TRBV7-6 and TRBJ1-1; D is possibly TRBD1 (5 bases). Germline CDR1 and CDR2: SGHVS and FNYEAQ. Between the trimmed V and J ends, which lost 2 bases and 1 base, there was a span of 11 bases. The CDR3 length is 15 residues. The CDR3 loop is CASSLNGAGNTEAFF. As DNA, the CDR3 is TGTGCCAGCAGCTTAAATGGGGCGGGGAACACTGAAGCTTTCTTT.

This clonotype occurred a few times. V and J are TRBV7-2 and TRBJ2-7, with 9 bases that match TRBD1. The CDR3 runs to 15 residues. Germline CDR1 is SGHTA and CDR2 is FQGNSA. V dropped 5 bases and J dropped 3; count of bases not matched to a gene: 8. CDR3 bases: TGTGCCAGCAGCCGGCCGGGACAGGGATACTACGAGCAGTACTTC. Translating gives CASSRPGQGYYEQYF.

The chain carries TRBV27 and TRBJ1-1; D is unclear. V shed 3 bases and J shed 3 bases, with 8 bases lying between them. CDR1 MNHEY and CDR2 SMNVEV come from the germline V gene (reference sequence). The CDR3 spans 13 residues. This chain's CDR3 is CASSFNPDTEAFF. The CDR3 nucleotides are TGTGCCAGCAGTTTCAATCCAGACACTGAAGCTTTCTTT.

This clonotype has only a few counts. J is TRBJ2-3 and V is TRBV4-3; 8 bases are shared with TRBD1. This CDR3 spans 18 amino acids. The V segment lost 4 bases and the J segment 3 bases; nucleotides outside the gene matches: 15. CDR1 and CDR2 from the germline V gene are LGHNA and YSLEER. The CDR3 is CASSPTVPGQGRTDTQYF. CDR3 bases: TGCGCCAGCAGCCCAACCGTTCCTGGACAGGGTAGGACAGATACGCAGTATTTT.

V usage is TRBV7-3 and J usage is TRBJ2-3; D perhaps matches TRBD1 (6 bases). Germline-derived CDR1 and CDR2 are SGHTA and FQGTGA. The CDR3 is made up of 15 amino acids. V was trimmed by 4 bases and J by 3 bases, leaving 14 bases between them. The CDR3 loop reads CASSSTGLRTDTQYF. Here the CDR3 DNA reads TGTGCCAGCAGCTCAACAGGGTTGAGGACAGATACGCAGTATTTT.

As concerns this clonotype: At one end, the junction sequence differs from germline, possibly due to a read error. The CDR3, as DNA: TGCAGTGCCCAGCGGGGGGGGACCTACGAGCGGTACTTC. As protein: CSAQRGGTYERYF. The chain is built from TRBV20-1 and TRBJ2-7; 10 bases line up with TRBD2. CDR3 length: 13 residues. CDR1 is DFQATT, CDR2 SNEGSKA, per germline (reference sequence).

This clonotype showed up just once. This rearrangement joins TRBV11-2 to TRBJ1-4; 7 nucleotides line up with TRBD1. Per germline, CDR1 SGHAT and CDR2 FQNNGV. J lost 8 bases, V lost 5 bases, and 8 bases had no gene match. The CDR3 has 14 residues. The CDR3 DNA follows: TGTGCCAGCAGCCAAGCTAGGGGGCTGGAAAAACTGTTTTTT. Translation gives CASSQARGLEKLFF. Complete variable domain (other parts from reference TRBV11-2 and TRBJ1-4): EAGVAQSPRYKIIEKRQSVAFWCNPISGHATLYWYQQILGQGPKLLIQFQNNGVVDDSQLPKDRFSAERLKGVDSTLKIQPAKLEDSAVYLCASSQARGLEKLFFGSGTQLSVL.

The chain employs TRBV27 and TRBJ2-1, with TRBD2 as a possible D gene (5 bases). V was cut by 3 bases and J by 9 bases, with 21 bases left in between. Germline lookup yields CDR1 MNHEY and CDR2 SMNVEV (reference sequence). The CDR3 has 16 residues. The CDR3 bases are TGTGCCAGCAGTTTCCTACGGACCTCACGTCGGGGTGAGCAGTTCTTC. Its protein product is CASSFLRTSRRGEQFF.

The J gene is TRBJ2-2, the V gene TRBV5-1; D not resolved. This CDR3 contains 14 residues. Germline CDR1 and CDR2: SGHRS and YFSETQ. Trimming stripped 1 base from V and 12 bases from J, with 16 bases between. The CDR3 DNA reads TGCGCCAGCAGCTTGTTCATAATAACCGGAAAGCTGTTTTTT. Translated: CASSLFIITGKLFF.

This clonotype was found once. V and J are TRBV20-1 and TRBJ1-5, with a tentative D call TRBD1 (6 bases). V lost 1 base and J lost 7, with 11 bases in between. This CDR3 comprises 13 residues. The germline CDR1 and CDR2 sequences are DFQATT and SNEGSKA (reference sequence). The DNA for the CDR3 is TGCAGTGCTAGAGTCGACAGGCAGCAGCCCCAGCATTTT. Protein: CSARVDRQQPQHF.

The rearrangement links TRBV5-5 to TRBJ1-5; D is perhaps TRBD1 (6 bases). CDR1 SGHKS and CDR2 YYEKEE come from the germline V gene (reference sequence). V lost 2 bases to trimming and J lost 3 bases, with 12 bases between them. This CDR3 has 15 amino acids. DNA for the CDR3: TGTGCCAGCAGCTTAGAGGGACACCCCAATCAGCCCCAGCATTTT. As protein: CASSLEGHPNQPQHF.

The chain recombines TRBV18 with TRBJ1-1, with TRBD1 as a possible D gene (5 bases). Germline lookup yields CDR1 KGHSH and CDR2 LQKENI. V lost 3 bases, J lost 5 bases, and 13 bases lay in between. The CDR3 extends over 14 amino acids. DNA of the CDR3: TGTGCCAGCTCACCGTTAGATCGGGGGACTGAAGCTTTCTTT. It specifies CASSPLDRGTEAFF.

This chain joins TRBV4-1 and TRBJ2-1, with TRBD2 matching 8 bases. The germline V gene has CDR1 MGHRA and CDR2 YSYEKL. The CDR3 covers 14 residues. Trimming removed 4 bases from V and 6 bases from J; junction bases left unmatched: 5. This CDR3 reads CASSPAGVCNEQFF. DNA of the CDR3: TGCGCCAGCAGCCCAGCGGGGGTATGCAATGAGCAGTTCTTC.

In this sample, this clonotype turned up once. The chain uses TRBV7-3 and TRBJ2-1, with 7 bases lining up with TRBD1. V lost 6 bases and J lost 5; bases outside the gene matches: 7. This CDR3 has 14 residues. Looked up from germline, CDR1 is SGHTA and CDR2 is FQGTGA. In DNA, the CDR3 is TGTGCCAGCAGTAAGACAGGGAACAACAATGAGCAGTTCTTC. It is translated as CASSKTGNNNEQFF.

This clonotype has more than one count but fewer than ten. The chain links TRBV10-3 to TRBJ1-1; no firm D call. The CDR3 is made up of 11 amino acids. Trimming removed 4 bases from V and 10 bases from J, with 10 bases in between. Germline values: CDR1 ENHRY, CDR2 SYGVKD. This CDR3 reads CAISGDLGAFF. In DNA form, the CDR3 reads TGTGCCATCAGTGGGGATCTAGGAGCTTTCTTT.

The V gene is TRBV15, the J gene TRBJ1-3; D may be TRBD1 (6 bases). CDR1 and CDR2 from the germline V gene are LNHNV and YYDKDF (reference sequence). The CDR3 sequence is 15 residues long. Trimming took off 0 bases at V and 7 bases at J, with 13 bases between the two ends. CDR3 coding DNA: TGTGCCACCAGCAGAGACAGGGGAGGAGGGAACACCATATATTTT. Translation gives CATSRDRGGGNTIYF.

CDR3 nucleotide sequence: TGCGCCAGCAGCCTGGATGGGACTACACACACAGATACGCAGTATTTT. This gives the protein CASSLDGTTHTDTQYF. This rearrangement joins TRBV5-1 to TRBJ2-3, with TRBD2 matching over 7 bases. The CDR3 is 16 residues long. The germline gives CDR1 SGHRS, CDR2 YFSETQ. Trimming took 4 bases from V and 2 from J; bases not matched to a gene: 10.

The chain joins TRBV7-9 to TRBJ1-2, with a weak D call TRBD1 (5 bases). The germline V gene has CDR1 SEHNR and CDR2 FQNEAQ (reference sequence). V was cut by 5 bases and J by 5 bases, with 18 bases left in between. The CDR3 runs 15 residues. The CDR3 DNA is TGTGCCAGCAGCCTTAGAGAGACAGACGAATATGGCTACACCTTC. The encoded protein is CASSLRETDEYGYTF.

The chain couples TRBV5-5 to TRBJ2-5; 12 bases match TRBD2. After removal of 5 bases from V and 5 bases from J, the junction contained 13 bases not matched to a gene. The CDR3 length is 17 residues. Germline V gives CDR1 SGHKS, CDR2 YYEKEE (reference sequence). As DNA, the CDR3 is TGTGCCAGCAGGCGGGCCCTTGGACTAGCGGGGTGGGAGACCCAGTACTTC. As protein: CASRRALGLAGWETQYF.

In DNA form, the CDR3 reads TGTGCCAGCAGTTACGAGGTTGCTAGCGGGGGGCCTGACAATGAGCAGTTCTTC. Amino acid sequence: CASSYEVASGGPDNEQFF. This chain joins TRBV6-2 or TRBV6-3 and TRBJ2-1; 11 bases fit TRBD2. The CDR3 totals 18 residues. With V trimmed by 2 bases and J by 5 bases, 11 bases remained unmatched. The germline CDR1 and CDR2 sequences are MNHEY and SVGEGT.

This sequence joins TRBV29-1 and TRBJ2-5; unclear D gene. Germline CDR1 and CDR2: SQVTM and ANQGSEA. There are 12 residues in the CDR3. Trimming took 2 bases from V and 5 from J, leaving 9 bases between them. The CDR3 coding sequence is TGCAGCGTTGAAAAGGTTGAGGAGACCCAGTACTTC. It encodes CSVEKVEETQYF. The whole variable domain, remainder taken from reference TRBV29-1 and TRBJ2-5, is SAVISQKPSRDICQRGTSLTIQCQVDSQVTMMFWYRQQPGQSLTLIATANQGSEATYESGFVIDKFPISRPNLTFSTLTVSNMSPEDSSIYLCSVEKVEETQYFGPGTRLLVL.

Worth noting for this clonotype: One end of the junction is discordant with germline, which a read error may explain. The chain is built from TRBV7-2 and TRBJ1-1; D unresolved. This CDR3 contains 15 residues. The V gene's germline CDR1 is SGHTA and CDR2 FQGNSA. CDR3 amino acids: CAGSPGLPGNTEAFF. CDR3 in DNA: TGTGCCGGCAGCCCGGGCCTCCCTGGGAACACTGAAGCTTTCTTT.

In its sample, this clonotype was seen a few times. The chain carries TRBV5-1 and TRBJ2-5; either TRBD1 or TRBD2 may fit D (7 bases each). Trimming stripped 4 bases from V and 0 bases from J, with 16 bases between. The CDR3 consists of 16 residues. Germline V gives CDR1 SGHRS, CDR2 YFSETQ. This CDR3 is CASSSGTATYQETQYF. The CDR3 nucleotides read TGCGCCAGCAGCAGCGGGACAGCTACTTACCAAGAGACCCAGTACTTC.

For this clonotype: One end of the junction varies from germline; a read error may be responsible. The rearrangement links TRBV29-1 to TRBJ2-5; D is undetermined. This CDR3 spans 12 amino acids. Germline V gene data show CDR1 as SQVTM and CDR2 as ANQGSEA. CDR3 loop: CSVEMARETKYF. The CDR3 bases are TGCAGCGTTGAGATGGCGAGAGAGACCAAGTACTTC.

The chain combines TRBV7-2 with TRBJ1-4, with D perhaps TRBD1 (6 bases). This CDR3 region has 16 residues. CDR1 and CDR2 (germline): SGHTA, FQGNSA. V lost 2 bases and J 6 bases, leaving 16 bases between the germline ends. The CDR3 loop is CASSLNSGGYYEKLFF. The DNA of the CDR3 is TGTGCCAGCAGCTTAAATAGTGGGGGCTATTATGAAAAACTGTTTTTT.

The table lists this clonotype with a few counts. The rearrangement joins TRBV7-9 to TRBJ2-1, with TRBD1 matching over 7 bases. With 4 bases clipped from V and 1 base from J, the junction kept 1 base outside the gene matches. Germline CDR1 SEHNR, CDR2 FQNEAQ (reference sequence). This CDR3 is 14 amino acids long. The CDR3 DNA sequence: TGTGCCAGCAGCTGGGACAGTTCCTACAATGAGCAGTTCTTC. This encodes CASSWDSSYNEQFF.

There are a few counts of this clonotype. The CDR3 loop reads CSVDREGTYEQYF. The CDR3 DNA follows: TGCAGCGTCGACAGGGAGGGTACCTACGAGCAGTACTTC. The V and J genes are TRBV29-1 and TRBJ2-7, with D possibly called TRBD1 or TRBD2 (7 bases each). This CDR3 region has 13 residues. Germline values: CDR1 SQVTM, CDR2 ANQGSEA. V lost 6 bases and J lost 2, with 14 bases in between.